This T cell receptor (beta chain) was recorded in a study of CD8 T cells in Susac syndrome. Both CD4+ and CD8+ T cells were negatively isolated, and TEMRA cells underwent FACS enrichment. RNA totalling about 0.45 to 1 ug underwent reverse transcription with random hexamers. TCRdb used MiXCR to reprocess the immunoSEQ multiplex PCR reads, holding one entry per CDR3 protein. The sample contains 150,000 to 160,000 distinct CDR3 sequences, about 95% of which appear only once. A few counts support this clonotype. Germline V gene lookup returns CDR1 SGHTA and CDR2 FQGNSA. V was clipped by 2 bases and J by 5 bases, with 9 bases between them. This CDR3 has 13 amino acids.

This chain links TRBV7-2 with TRBJ2-5; D is perhaps TRBD1 (5 bases). This clonotype was obtained from a human donor with Susac syndrome. Specimen: CD4+ T cells from PBMCs. In DNA form, the CDR3 reads TGTGCCAGCAGCTTAACAGGTCTGGAGACCCAGTACTTC. This translates into CASSLTGLETQYF.